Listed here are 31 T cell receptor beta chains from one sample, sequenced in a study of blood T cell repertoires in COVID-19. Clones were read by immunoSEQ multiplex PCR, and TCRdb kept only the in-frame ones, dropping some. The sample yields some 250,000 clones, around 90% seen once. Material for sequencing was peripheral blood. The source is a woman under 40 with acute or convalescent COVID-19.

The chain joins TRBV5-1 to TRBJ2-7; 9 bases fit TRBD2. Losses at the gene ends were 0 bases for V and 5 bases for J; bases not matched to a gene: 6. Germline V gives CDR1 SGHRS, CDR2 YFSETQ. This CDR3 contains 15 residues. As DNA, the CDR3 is TGCGCCAGCAGCTTGGTTGGCGGGAGGGCCGACGAGCAGTACTTC. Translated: CASSLVGGRADEQYF. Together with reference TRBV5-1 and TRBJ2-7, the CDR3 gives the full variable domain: KAGVTQTPRYLIKTRGQQVTLSCSPISGHRSVSWYQQTPGQGLQFLFEYFSETQRNKGNFPGRFSGRQFSNSRSEMNVSTLELGDSALYLCASSLVGGRADEQYFGPGTRLTVT.

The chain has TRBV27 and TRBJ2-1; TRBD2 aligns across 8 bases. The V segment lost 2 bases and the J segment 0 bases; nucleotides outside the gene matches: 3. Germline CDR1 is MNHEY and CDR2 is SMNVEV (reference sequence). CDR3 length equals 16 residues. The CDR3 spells CASSLPGGSSYNEQFF. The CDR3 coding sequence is TGTGCCAGCAGTTTACCGGGGGGGAGCTCCTACAATGAGCAGTTCTTC.

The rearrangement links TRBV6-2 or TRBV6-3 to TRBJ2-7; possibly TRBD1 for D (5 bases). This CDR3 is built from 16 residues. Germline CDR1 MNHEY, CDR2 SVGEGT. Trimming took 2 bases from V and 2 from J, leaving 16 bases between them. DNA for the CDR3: TGTGCCAGCAGTTACCAGGGCGCCTTTTGGACCTACGAGCAGTACTTC. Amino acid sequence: CASSYQGAFWTYEQYF.

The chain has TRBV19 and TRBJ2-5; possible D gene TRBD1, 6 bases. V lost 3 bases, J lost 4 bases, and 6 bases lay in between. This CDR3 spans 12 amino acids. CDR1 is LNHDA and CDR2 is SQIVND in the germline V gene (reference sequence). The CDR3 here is CASSMTGETQYF. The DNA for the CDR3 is TGTGCCAGTAGTATGACAGGAGAGACCCAGTACTTC.

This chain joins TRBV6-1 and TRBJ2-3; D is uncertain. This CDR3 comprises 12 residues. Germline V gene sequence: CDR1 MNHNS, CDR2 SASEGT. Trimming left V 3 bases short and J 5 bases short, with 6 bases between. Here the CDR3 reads CASSDTRDTQYF. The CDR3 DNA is TGTGCCAGCAGTGATACAAGAGATACGCAGTATTTT.

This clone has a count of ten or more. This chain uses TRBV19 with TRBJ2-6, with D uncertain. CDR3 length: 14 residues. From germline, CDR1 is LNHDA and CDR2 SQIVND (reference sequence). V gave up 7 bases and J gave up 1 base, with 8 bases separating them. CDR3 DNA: TGTGCCAGTACTTTACAATCTGGGGCCAACGTCCTGACTTTC. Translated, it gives CASTLQSGANVLTF.

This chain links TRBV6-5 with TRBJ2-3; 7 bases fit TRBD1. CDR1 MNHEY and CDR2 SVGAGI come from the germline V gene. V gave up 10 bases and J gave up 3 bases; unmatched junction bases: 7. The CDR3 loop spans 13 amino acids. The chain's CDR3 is CATRQGFTDTQYF. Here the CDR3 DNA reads TGTGCCACCCGACAGGGTTTTACAGATACGCAGTATTTT.

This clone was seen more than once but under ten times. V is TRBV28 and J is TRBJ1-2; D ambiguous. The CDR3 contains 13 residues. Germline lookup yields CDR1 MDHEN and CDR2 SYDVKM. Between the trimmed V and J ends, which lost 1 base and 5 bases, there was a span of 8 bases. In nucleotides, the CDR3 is TGTGCCAGCAGTTTATCACAGCCTTATGGCTACACCTTC. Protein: CASSLSQPYGYTF.

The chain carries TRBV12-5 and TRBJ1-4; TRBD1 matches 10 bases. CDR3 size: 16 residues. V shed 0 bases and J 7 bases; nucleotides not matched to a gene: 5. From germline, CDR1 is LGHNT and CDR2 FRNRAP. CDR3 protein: CASGLVTGTGVEKLFF. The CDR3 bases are TGTGCTAGTGGTTTGGTAACTGGGACAGGGGTTGAAAAACTGTTTTTT.

The chain's CDR3 is CAWKGATRTFF. The CDR3 region has the DNA TGTGCCTGGAAAGGAGCCACGAGGACTTTCTTT. J is TRBJ1-1 and V is TRBV30; D ambiguous. Trimming took 4 bases from V and 12 from J, leaving 15 bases between them. The CDR3 covers 11 residues. Per the germline V gene, CDR1 is GTSNPN and CDR2 is SVGIG (reference sequence).

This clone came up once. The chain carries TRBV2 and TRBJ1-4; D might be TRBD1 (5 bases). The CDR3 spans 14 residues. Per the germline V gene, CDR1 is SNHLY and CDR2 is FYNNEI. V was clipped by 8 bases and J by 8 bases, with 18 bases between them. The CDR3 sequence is CASGALILPEKLFF. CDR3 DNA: TGTGCCAGCGGGGCCCTAATCTTACCCGAAAAACTGTTTTTT.

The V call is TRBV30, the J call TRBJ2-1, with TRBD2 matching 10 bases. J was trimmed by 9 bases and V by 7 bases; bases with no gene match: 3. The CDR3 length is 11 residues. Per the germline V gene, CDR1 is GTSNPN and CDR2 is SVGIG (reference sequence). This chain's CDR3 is CASSGSGEQFF. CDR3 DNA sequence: TGTGCCTCTAGCGGGAGTGGTGAGCAGTTCTTC.

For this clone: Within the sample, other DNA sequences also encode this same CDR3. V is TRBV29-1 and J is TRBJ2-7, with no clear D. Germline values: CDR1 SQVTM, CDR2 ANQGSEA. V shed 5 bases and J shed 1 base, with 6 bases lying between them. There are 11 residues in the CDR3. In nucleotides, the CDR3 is TGCAGCGTTCGAGGATCCTACGAGCAGTACTTC. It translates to CSVRGSYEQYF.

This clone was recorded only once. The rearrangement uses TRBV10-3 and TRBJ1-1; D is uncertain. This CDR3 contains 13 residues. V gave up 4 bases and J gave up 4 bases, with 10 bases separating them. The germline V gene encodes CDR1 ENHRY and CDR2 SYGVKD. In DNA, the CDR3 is TGTGCCATCAGTGGGCTTTCTTCCACTGAAGCTTTCTTT. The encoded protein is CAISGLSSTEAFF.

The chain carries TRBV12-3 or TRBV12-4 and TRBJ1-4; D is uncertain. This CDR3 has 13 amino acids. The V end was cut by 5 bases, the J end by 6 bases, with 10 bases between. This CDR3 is CASSEWAHEKLFF. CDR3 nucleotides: TGTGCCAGCAGTGAGTGGGCACATGAAAAACTGTTTTTT.

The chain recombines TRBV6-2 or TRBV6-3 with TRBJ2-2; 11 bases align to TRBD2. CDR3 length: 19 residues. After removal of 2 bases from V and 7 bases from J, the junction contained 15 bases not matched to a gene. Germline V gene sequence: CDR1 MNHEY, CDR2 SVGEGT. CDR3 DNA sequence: TGTGCCAGCAGTTACATCACTAGCGGGGGCAGGGTACGTCTCGGGGAGCTGTTTTTT. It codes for CASSYITSGGRVRLGELFF.

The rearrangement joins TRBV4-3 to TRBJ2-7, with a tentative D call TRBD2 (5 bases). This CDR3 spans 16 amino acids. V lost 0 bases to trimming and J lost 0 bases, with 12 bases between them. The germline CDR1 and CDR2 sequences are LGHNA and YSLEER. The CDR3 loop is CASSQDLVRASYEQYF. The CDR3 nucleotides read TGCGCCAGCAGCCAAGATCTTGTGCGGGCCTCCTACGAGCAGTACTTC.

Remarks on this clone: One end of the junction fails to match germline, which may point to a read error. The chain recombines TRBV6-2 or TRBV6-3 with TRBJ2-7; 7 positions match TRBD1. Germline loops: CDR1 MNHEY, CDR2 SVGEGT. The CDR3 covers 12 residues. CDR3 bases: TGTGCCAGCAGTTTAGAAGACAGGGTTTGGAATTTC. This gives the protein CASSLEDRVWNF.

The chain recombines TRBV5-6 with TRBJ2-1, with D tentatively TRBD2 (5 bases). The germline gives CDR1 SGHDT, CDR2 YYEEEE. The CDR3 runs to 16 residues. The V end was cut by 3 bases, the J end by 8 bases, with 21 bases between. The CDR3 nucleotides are TGTGCCAGCAGCTCCCGTCCTAGCTGGAGCTTAGATGAGCAGTTCTTC. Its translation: CASSSRPSWSLDEQFF.

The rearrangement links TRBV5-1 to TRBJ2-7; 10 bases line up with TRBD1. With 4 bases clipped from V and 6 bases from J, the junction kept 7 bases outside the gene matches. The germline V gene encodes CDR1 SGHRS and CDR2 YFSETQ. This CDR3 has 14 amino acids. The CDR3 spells CASSTKGTGVEQYF. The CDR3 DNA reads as TGCGCCAGCAGCACAAAGGGGACAGGGGTCGAGCAGTACTTC.

CDR3 DNA sequence: TGCGCCAGCAGTTGGACTAGCCAAGCCTCCTACAATGAGCAGTTCTTC. It encodes CASSWTSQASYNEQFF. This rearrangement joins TRBV4-3 to TRBJ2-1, with 8 bases identical to TRBD2. The CDR3 covers 16 residues. The trim removed 6 bases at V and 0 bases at J, leaving 7 bases unmatched. Germline lookup yields CDR1 LGHNA and CDR2 YSLEER.

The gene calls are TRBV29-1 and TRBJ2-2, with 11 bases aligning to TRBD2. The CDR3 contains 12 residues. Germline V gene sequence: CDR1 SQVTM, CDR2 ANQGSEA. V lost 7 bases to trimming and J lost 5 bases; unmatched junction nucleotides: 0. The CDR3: CSGTSGTGELFF. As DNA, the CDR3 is TGCAGCGGGACTAGCGGGACCGGGGAGCTGTTTTTT.

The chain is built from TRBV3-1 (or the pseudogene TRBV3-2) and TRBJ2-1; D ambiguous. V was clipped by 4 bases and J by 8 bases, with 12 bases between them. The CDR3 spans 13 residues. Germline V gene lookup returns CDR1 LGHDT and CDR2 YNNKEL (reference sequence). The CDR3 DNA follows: TGTGCCAGCAGCCTCTCCAGGTGGTATGAGCAGTTCTTC. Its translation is CASSLSRWYEQFF.

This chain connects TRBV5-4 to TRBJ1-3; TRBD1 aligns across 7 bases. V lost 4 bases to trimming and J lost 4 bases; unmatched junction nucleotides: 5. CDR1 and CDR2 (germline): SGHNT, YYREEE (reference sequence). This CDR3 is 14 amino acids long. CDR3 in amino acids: CASSEGQLGNTIYF. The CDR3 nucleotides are TGTGCCAGCAGCGAGGGACAGCTCGGAAACACCATATATTTT. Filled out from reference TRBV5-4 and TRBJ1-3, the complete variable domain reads ETGVTQSPTHLIKTRGQQVTLRCSSQSGHNTVSWYQQALGQGPQFIFQYYREEENGRGNFPPRFSGLQFPNYSSELNVNALELDDSALYLCASSEGQLGNTIYFGEGSWLTVV.

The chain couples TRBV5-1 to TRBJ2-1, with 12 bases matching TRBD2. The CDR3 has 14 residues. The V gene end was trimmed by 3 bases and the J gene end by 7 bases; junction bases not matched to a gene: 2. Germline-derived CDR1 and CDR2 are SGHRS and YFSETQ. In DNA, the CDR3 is TGCGCCAGCAGCTCCGGGACTAGCGGGAATGAGCAGTTCTTC. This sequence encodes CASSSGTSGNEQFF.

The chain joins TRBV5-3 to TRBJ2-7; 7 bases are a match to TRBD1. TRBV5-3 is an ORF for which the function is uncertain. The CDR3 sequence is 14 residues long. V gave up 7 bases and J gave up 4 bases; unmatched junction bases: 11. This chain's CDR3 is CARGDRERGYEQYF. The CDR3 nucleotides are TGTGCCAGAGGCGACAGGGAGCGTGGTTACGAGCAGTACTTC.

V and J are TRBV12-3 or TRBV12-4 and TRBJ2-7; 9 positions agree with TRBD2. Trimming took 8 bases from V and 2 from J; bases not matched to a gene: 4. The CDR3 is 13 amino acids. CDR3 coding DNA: TGTGCCAGCGGCGGGGGGGCCCCCTACGAGCAGTACTTC. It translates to CASGGGAPYEQYF.

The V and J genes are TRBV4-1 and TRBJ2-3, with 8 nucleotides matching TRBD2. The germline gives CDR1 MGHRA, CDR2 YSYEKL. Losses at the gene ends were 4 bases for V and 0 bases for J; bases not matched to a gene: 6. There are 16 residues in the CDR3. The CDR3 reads CASSPLSGGSTDTQYF. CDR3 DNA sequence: TGCGCCAGCAGCCCCCTGAGCGGGGGTAGCACAGATACGCAGTATTTT.

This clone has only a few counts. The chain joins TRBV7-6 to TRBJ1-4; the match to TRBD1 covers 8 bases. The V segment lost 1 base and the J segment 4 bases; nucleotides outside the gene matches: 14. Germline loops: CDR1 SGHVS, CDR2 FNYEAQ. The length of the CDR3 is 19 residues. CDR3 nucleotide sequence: TGTGCCAGCAGCTTAGGCATAAGGACAGGGTTTTCGGATAATGAAAAACTGTTTTTT. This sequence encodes CASSLGIRTGFSDNEKLFF.

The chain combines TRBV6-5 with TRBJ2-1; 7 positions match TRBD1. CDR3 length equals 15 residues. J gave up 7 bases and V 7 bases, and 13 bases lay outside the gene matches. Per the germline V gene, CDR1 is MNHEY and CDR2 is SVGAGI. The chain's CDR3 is CASNPGQPVRNEQFF. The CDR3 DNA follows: TGTGCCAGCAACCCGGGACAGCCCGTCAGGAATGAGCAGTTCTTC.

The CDR3 bases are TGTGCCAGCAAGCAAGGGGGGGACACCGGGGAGCTGTTTTTT. Translation gives CASKQGGDTGELFF. The V call is TRBV6-6, the J call TRBJ2-2; perhaps TRBD2 as D (7 bases). Germline V gene lookup returns CDR1 MNHNY and CDR2 SVGAGI (reference sequence). This CDR3 region has 14 residues. V lost 7 bases to trimming and J lost 3 bases, with 12 bases between them.